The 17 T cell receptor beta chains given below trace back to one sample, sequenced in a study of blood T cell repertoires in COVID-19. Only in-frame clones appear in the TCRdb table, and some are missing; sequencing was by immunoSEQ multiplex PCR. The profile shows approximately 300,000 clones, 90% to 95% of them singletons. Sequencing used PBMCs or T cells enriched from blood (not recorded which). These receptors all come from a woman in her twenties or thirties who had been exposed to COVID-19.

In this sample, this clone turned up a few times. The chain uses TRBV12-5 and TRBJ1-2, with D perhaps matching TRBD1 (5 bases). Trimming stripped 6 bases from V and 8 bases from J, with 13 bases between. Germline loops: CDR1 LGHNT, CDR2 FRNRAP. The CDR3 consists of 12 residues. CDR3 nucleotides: TGTGCTAGTGGCCACGACAGCGGGGGCTACACCTTC. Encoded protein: CASGHDSGGYTF.

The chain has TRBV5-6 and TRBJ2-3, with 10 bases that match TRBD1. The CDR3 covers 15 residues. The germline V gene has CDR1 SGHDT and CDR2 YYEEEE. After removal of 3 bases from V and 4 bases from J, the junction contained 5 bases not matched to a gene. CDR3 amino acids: CASSYPGTGADTQYF. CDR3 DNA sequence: TGTGCCAGCAGCTATCCCGGGACAGGGGCAGATACGCAGTATTTT.

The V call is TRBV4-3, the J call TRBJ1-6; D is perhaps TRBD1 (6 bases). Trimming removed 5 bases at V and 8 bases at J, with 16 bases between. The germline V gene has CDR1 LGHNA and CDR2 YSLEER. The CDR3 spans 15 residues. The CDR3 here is CASSNLRGGDSPLHF. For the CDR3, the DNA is TGCGCCAGCAGCAACCTCAGGGGAGGGGATTCACCCCTCCACTTT.

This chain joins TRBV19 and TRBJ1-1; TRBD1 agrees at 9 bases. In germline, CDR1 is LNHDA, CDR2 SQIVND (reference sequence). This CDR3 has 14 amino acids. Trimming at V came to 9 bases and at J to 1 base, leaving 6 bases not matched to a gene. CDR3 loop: CASDRGKGNTEAFF. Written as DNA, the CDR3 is TGTGCCAGCGACAGGGGGAAAGGGAACACTGAAGCTTTCTTT.

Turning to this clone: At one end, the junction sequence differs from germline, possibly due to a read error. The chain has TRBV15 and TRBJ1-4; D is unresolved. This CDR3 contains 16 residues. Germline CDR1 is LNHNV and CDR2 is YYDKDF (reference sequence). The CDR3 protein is CATSPRLGSTSEKLFF. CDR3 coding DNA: TGTGCCACCAGCCCTCGCTTAGGCAGTACTAGTGAAAAACTGTTTTTT.

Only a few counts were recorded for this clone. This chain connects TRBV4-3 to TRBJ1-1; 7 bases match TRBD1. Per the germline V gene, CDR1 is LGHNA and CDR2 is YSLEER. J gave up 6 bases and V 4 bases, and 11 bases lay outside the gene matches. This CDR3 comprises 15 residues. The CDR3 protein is CASSLQRQGDAEAFF. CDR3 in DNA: TGCGCCAGCAGCCTCCAACGACAGGGAGATGCTGAAGCTTTCTTT.

The CDR3 protein is CASRPSTGTTLKETQYF. The CDR3 nucleotides are TGTGCCAGCAGGCCCTCAACCGGGACAACTCTAAAAGAGACCCAGTACTTC. This chain joins TRBV2 and TRBJ2-5; weak D call: TRBD1 (6 bases). This CDR3 comprises 17 residues. The germline V gene has CDR1 SNHLY and CDR2 FYNNEI. Trimming took off 6 bases at V and 3 bases at J, with 23 bases between the two ends.

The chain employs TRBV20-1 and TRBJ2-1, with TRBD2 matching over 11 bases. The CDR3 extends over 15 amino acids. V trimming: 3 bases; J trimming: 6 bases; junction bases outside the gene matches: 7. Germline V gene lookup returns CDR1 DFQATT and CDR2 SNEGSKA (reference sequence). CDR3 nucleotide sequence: TGCAGTGCTAGTGTGGCTAGCGGGGGGACCAATGAGCAGTTCTTC. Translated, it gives CSASVASGGTNEQFF.

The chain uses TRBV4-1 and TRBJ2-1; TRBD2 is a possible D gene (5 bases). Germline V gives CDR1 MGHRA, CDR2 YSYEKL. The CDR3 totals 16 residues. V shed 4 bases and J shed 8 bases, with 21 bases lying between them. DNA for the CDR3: TGCGCCAGCAGCCTACTTTCCAGCCAAGCGGTCTATGAGCAGTTCTTC. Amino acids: CASSLLSSQAVYEQFF.

The CDR3, as DNA: TGCGCCAGCAGCTCGGGACAGGCCCACGAAGAGACCCAGTACTTC. It specifies CASSSGQAHEETQYF. This chain connects TRBV5-1 to TRBJ2-5, with 8 bases matching TRBD1. Germline V gene data show CDR1 as SGHRS and CDR2 as YFSETQ. The CDR3 sequence is 15 residues long. Trimming at V came to 3 bases and at J to 3 bases, leaving 7 bases not matched to a gene.

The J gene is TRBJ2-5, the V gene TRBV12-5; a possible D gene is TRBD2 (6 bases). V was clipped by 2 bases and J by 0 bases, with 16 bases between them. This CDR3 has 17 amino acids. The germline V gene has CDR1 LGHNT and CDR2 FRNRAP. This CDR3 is CASGLRHMAGHQETQYF. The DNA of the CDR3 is TGTGCTAGTGGTTTGCGTCACATGGCGGGGCACCAAGAGACCCAGTACTTC. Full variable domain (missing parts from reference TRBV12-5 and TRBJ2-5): DARVTQTPRHKVTEMGQEVTMRCQPILGHNTVFWYRQTMMQGLELLAYFRNRAPLDDSGMPKDRFSAEMPDATLATLKIQPSEPRDSAVYFCASGLRHMAGHQETQYFGPGTRLLVL.

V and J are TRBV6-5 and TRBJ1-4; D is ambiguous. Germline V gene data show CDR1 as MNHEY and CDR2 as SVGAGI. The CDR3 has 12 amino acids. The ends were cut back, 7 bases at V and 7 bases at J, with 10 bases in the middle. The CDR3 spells CASKGRVEKLFF. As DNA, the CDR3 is TGTGCCAGCAAAGGGAGGGTTGAAAAACTGTTTTTT.

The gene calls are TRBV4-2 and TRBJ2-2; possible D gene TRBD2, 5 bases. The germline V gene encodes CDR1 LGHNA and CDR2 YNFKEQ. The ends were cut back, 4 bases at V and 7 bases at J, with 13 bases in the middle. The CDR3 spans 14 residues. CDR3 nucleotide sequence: TGTGCCAGCAGCCTTAAGGGCGGGCTCGGGGAGCTGTTTTTT. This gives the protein CASSLKGGLGELFF.

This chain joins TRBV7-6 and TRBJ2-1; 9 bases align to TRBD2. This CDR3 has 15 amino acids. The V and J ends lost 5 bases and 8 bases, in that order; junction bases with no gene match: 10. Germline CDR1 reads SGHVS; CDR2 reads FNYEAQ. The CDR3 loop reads CASSRGGDGVDEQFF. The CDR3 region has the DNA TGTGCCAGCAGCCGCGGGGGGGACGGAGTCGATGAGCAGTTCTTC.

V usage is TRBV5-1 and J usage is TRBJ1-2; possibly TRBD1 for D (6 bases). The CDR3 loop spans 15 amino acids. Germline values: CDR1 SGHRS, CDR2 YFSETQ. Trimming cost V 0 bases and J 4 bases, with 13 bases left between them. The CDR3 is CASSLDWTVSYGYTF. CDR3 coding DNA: TGCGCCAGCAGCTTGGATTGGACAGTTAGCTATGGCTACACCTTC.

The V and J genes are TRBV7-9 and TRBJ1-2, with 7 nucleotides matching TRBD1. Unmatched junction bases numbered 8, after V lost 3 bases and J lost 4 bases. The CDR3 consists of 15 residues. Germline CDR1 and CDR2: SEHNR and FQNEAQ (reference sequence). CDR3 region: CASSLTGQIFYGYTF. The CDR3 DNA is TGTGCCAGCAGCTTGACGGGACAGATTTTCTATGGCTACACCTTC.

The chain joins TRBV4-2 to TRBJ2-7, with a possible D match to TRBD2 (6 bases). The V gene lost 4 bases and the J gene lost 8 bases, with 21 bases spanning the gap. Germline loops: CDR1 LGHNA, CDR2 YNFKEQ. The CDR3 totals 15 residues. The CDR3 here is CASSPGLSTPTKQYF. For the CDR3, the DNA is TGTGCCAGCAGCCCAGGACTATCCACTCCTACGAAGCAGTACTTC.